This entry describes one TCR beta chain. TCRdb keeps only in-frame clones here, not all; method: immunoSEQ multiplex PCR. The sample consists of hundreds of thousands of clones, 83% of them appearing once. This record belongs to a study of blood T cell repertoires in COVID-19. V was clipped by 0 bases and J by 6 bases, with 6 bases between them. CDR3 length: 12 residues. The germline V gene has CDR1 SGHDT and CDR2 YYEEEE. Sequenced: PBMCs or T cells enriched from blood (not recorded which). This rearrangement joins TRBV5-6 to TRBJ1-2, with D hard to call. The receptor's source is a woman aged 45 to 65 who had been exposed to COVID-19. In DNA, the CDR3 is TGTGCCAGCAGCTTGGGGGGAGATGGCTACACCTTC. It is translated as CASSLGGDGYTF.